This entry lists 5 T cell receptor beta chains sequenced from one sample in a study of CD8+ T cells in alopecia areata. RNA was extracted and reverse transcribed into cDNA as the sequencing template. The data were produced by immunoSEQ multiplex PCR, yet TCRdb's version contains in-frame clones alone and is incomplete. The sample consists of 87,000 or so clones, just over 70% of them appearing once. Treatment reported: oral pan-JAK inhibitor, 5-10 mg twice daily. Material: CD8+ T cells sorted from blood, obtained at week 44, from a patient treated with tofacitinib. Every receptor here comes from a human donor with alopecia areata.

The chain joins TRBV19 to TRBJ2-3; D not certain. There are 15 residues in the CDR3. Deletions cut 4 bases from V and 2 bases from J, with 13 bases between. Germline-derived CDR1 and CDR2 are LNHDA and SQIVND (reference sequence). The CDR3 nucleotides are TGTGCCAGTAGTACCGATGTGATAAACACAGATACGCAGTATTTT. It yields the protein CASSTDVINTDTQYF.

V and J are TRBV27 and TRBJ1-5, with D possibly being TRBD1 (6 bases). Germline V gives CDR1 MNHEY, CDR2 SMNVEV (reference sequence). The CDR3 has 14 amino acids. The germline V and J ends were trimmed by 2 bases and 6 bases, with 11 bases remaining between them. CDR3 sequence (DNA): TGTGCCAGCAGTTTAGGCTTAGGGGGTCAGCCCCAGCATTTT. Residues: CASSLGLGGQPQHF.

This sequence joins TRBV30 and TRBJ2-7, with 9 positions matching TRBD1. Germline V gives CDR1 GTSNPN, CDR2 SVGIG (reference sequence). J was trimmed by 1 base and V by 5 bases; bases with no gene match: 3. The length of the CDR3 is 13 residues. The DNA of the CDR3 is TGTGCCTGGGACAGGGGGGGATCCTACGAGCAGTACTTC. Translation gives CAWDRGGSYEQYF. The whole variable domain, remainder taken from reference TRBV30 and TRBJ2-7, is SQTIHQWPATLVQPVGSPLSLECTVEGTSNPNLYWYRQAAGRGLQLLFYSVGIGQISSEVPQNLSASRPQDRQFILSSKKLLLSDSGFYLCAWDRGGSYEQYFGPGTRLTVT.

About this clone itself: With a much larger clone just one base away, this may be a read error. This rearrangement joins TRBV28 to TRBJ1-1; D is unclear. Trimming cost V 4 bases and J 5 bases, with 5 bases left between them. Germline values: CDR1 MDHEN, CDR2 SYDVKM. The CDR3 contains 11 residues. The CDR3 spells CASSYGTEAFF. The DNA for the CDR3 is TGTGCCAGCAGTTACGGGACTGAAGCTTTCTTT.

CDR3 protein: CASSFSGQAPLKELFF. The CDR3 bases are TGTGCCAGCAGTTTTTCGGGACAGGCCCCTTTAAAGGAGCTGTTTTTT. The V and J genes are TRBV6-5 and TRBJ2-2; 8 bases are a match to TRBD1. J lost 10 bases, V lost 4 bases, and 14 bases had no gene match. The CDR3 is 16 amino acids. CDR1 is MNHEY, CDR2 SVGAGI, per germline.